The clone carrying this T cell receptor (beta chain) has only one observation. Treatment denoted: oral pan-JAK inhibitor, 5-10 mg twice daily. This sample was included in a study of CD8+ T cells in alopecia areata. J lost 6 bases, V lost 3 bases, and 5 bases had no gene match. Germline-derived CDR1 and CDR2 are SGHDT and YYEEEE. The CDR3 extends over 14 amino acids. Extracted from the samples, RNA was reverse transcribed into cDNA to serve as the sequencing template. Profiled with immunoSEQ multiplex PCR; TCRdb holds only in-frame clones, not every one. The repertoire holds over 150,000 clones, with roughly 60% as singletons.

Here the sequenced sample was CD4+ T cells sorted from blood, taken at week 24, from a patient treated with tofacitinib. The sequence derives from a human donor with alopecia areata. The V call is TRBV5-6, the J call TRBJ2-2; TRBD2 matches at 7 bases. In nucleotides, the CDR3 is TGTGCCAGCAGCTACGGGGGGAGTTCCGGGGAGCTGTTTTTT. Translating gives CASSYGGSSGELFF.